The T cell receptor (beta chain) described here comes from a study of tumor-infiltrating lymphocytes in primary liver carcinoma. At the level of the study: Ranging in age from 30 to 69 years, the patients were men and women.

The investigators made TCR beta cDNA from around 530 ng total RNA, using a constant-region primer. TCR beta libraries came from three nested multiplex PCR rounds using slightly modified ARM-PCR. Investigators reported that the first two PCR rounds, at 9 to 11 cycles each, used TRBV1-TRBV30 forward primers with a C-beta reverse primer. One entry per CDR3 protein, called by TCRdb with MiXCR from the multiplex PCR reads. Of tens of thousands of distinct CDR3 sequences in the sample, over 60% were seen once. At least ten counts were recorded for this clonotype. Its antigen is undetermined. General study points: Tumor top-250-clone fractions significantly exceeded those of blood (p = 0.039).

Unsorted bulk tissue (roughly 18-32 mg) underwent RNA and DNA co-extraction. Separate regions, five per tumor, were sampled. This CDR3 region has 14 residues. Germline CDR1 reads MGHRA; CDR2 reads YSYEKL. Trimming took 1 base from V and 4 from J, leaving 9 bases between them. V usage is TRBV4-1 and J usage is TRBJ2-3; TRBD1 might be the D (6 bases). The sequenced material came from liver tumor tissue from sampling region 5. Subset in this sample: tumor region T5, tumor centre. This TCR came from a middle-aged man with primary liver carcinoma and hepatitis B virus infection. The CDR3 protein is CASSQVQGPDTQYF. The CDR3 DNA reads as TGCGCCAGCAGCCAAGTACAGGGACCAGATACGCAGTATTTT.